A selection of T cell receptor beta chains follows, all from one sample in a study of T-cell memory formation after mild COVID-19. TCRdb recomputed calls from the 5' RACE reads with MiXCR, one row per CDR3 protein. The sample carries 250,000 to 400,000 distinct CDR3 sequences, about 13% recorded once. Material: PBMCs or a T cell subset sorted from them (not recorded which). Receptors originate from a man between 18 and 29 years old who had mild COVID-19 (a few samples of this study predate the infection). Cell type and time point are not known. Both conserved end residues are part of each CDR3. Each record gives: CDR3 DNA, CDR3 protein, clone size, V gene, J gene, D gene, CDR3 length. The D gene is left open where the match is weak. Only part of the rows carry a size: once, few, many, or a class if the clone is expanded.

DNA: TGTGCCAGCAGCCCGGGGGGTTATTATGAGAATGAGCAGTTCTTC; CDR3: CASSPGGYYENEQFF; size: few; V: TRBV3-1; J: TRBJ2-1; D: TRBD2; length: 15
DNA: TGCGCCAGCAGCTTGAGGGGGCAAGGTGAGCAGTTCTTC; CDR3: CASSLRGQGEQFF; size: few; V: TRBV5-1; J: TRBJ2-1; D: TRBD1; length: 13
DNA: TGTGCCAGCAGCTGGGACACGTCTGAAGCTTTCTTT; CDR3: CASSWDTSEAFF; size: many; V: TRBV7-2; J: TRBJ1-1; D: .; length: 12
DNA: TGTGCCAGCTCACCAGTCCCAGATACGCAGTATTTT; CDR3: CASSPVPDTQYF; size: few; V: TRBV18; J: TRBJ2-3; D: .; length: 12
DNA: TGCGCCAGCGGGGGGGGCGAGCAGTACTTC; CDR3: CASGGGEQYF; size: few; V: TRBV10-2; J: TRBJ2-7; D: TRBD2; length: 10
DNA: TGTGCCAGCAGTTTAGGGGTAGGAGTCCCCTACGAGCAGTACTTC; CDR3: CASSLGVGVPYEQYF; size: few; V: TRBV27; J: TRBJ2-7; D: .; length: 15
DNA: TGTGCCAGCAGTGCCCAGAGGGCTGGGGCCAACGTCCTGACTTTC; CDR3: CASSAQRAGANVLTF; size: many; V: TRBV27; J: TRBJ2-6; D: .; length: 15
DNA: TGTGCCAGCAGCCAAGTCCAAAACGGGGGGGCGGGCAATGAGCAGTTCTTC; CDR3: CASSQVQNGGAGNEQFF; size: .; V: TRBV4-2; J: TRBJ2-1; D: TRBD2; length: 17
DNA: TGCAGTGCTGCCCAACTCCGGGACAGGGCGGGTTCGGGCACTGAAGCTTTCTTT; CDR3: CSAAQLRDRAGSGTEAFF; size: .; V: TRBV20-1; J: TRBJ1-1; D: TRBD1; length: 18
DNA: TGTGCCAGCAGCTATCTAGGAATGGGGACTGAAGCTTTCTTT; CDR3: CASSYLGMGTEAFF; size: .; V: TRBV7-3; J: TRBJ1-1; D: .; length: 14
DNA: TGTGCCAGCAGCTGGGGATCCGCGAACACCGGGGAGCTGTTTTTT; CDR3: CASSWGSANTGELFF; size: few; V: TRBV6-6; J: TRBJ2-2; D: .; length: 15
DNA: TGCGCCAGCAGCTTAAAGTCCGACAGCGTTTATTACTTC; CDR3: CASSLKSDSVYYF; size: many; V: TRBV5-1; J: TRBJ2-5; D: .; length: 13
DNA: TGTGCCAGCAGTTACGCGGCGTCGGGGCAGCCCCAGCATTTT; CDR3: CASSYAASGQPQHF; size: .; V: TRBV6-5; J: TRBJ1-5; D: .; length: 14
DNA: TGCGCCAGCAGCCCCGGGACAGGCGGGGGGTATGGCTACACCTTC; CDR3: CASSPGTGGGYGYTF; size: few; V: TRBV5-1; J: TRBJ1-2; D: TRBD1; length: 15
DNA: TGTGCCAGCAGCGCCGGGGCCGTCACCGGGGAGCTGTTTTTT; CDR3: CASSAGAVTGELFF; size: many; V: TRBV7-2; J: TRBJ2-2; D: .; length: 14
DNA: TGCGCCAGCAGCCAAGATCGAAGGCTCGGCGGTACGCAGTATTTT; CDR3: CASSQDRRLGGTQYF; size: few; V: TRBV4-3; J: TRBJ2-3; D: .; length: 15
DNA: TGCAGTGCGGAACAGGGGGCGGGAGATACGCAGTATTTT; CDR3: CSAEQGAGDTQYF; size: .; V: TRBV20-1; J: TRBJ2-3; D: TRBD1; length: 13
DNA: TGCGCCAGCAGCTTTCCCGGACAGGGATCCTACGAGCAGTACTTC; CDR3: CASSFPGQGSYEQYF; size: few; V: TRBV4-1; J: TRBJ2-7; D: TRBD1; length: 15
DNA: TGTGCCAGCAGCAAATGGGAGGGGGCAAATGAGCAGTTCTTC; CDR3: CASSKWEGANEQFF; size: few; V: TRBV21-1; J: TRBJ2-1; D: .; length: 14
DNA: TGTGCCAGCAGCTTAGAACCGACAGGGCGGACTGAAGCTTTCTTT; CDR3: CASSLEPTGRTEAFF; size: .; V: TRBV7-6; J: TRBJ1-1; D: TRBD1; length: 15
DNA: TGTGCCAGCACCACGGTCCCGTTTTCGCAGCCCCAGCATTTT; CDR3: CASTTVPFSQPQHF; size: many; V: TRBV6-2/TRBV6-3; J: TRBJ1-5; D: .; length: 14
DNA: TGCAGTGCTAGAGCTTGGGGAGGAGATACGCAGTATTTT; CDR3: CSARAWGGDTQYF; size: .; V: TRBV20-1; J: TRBJ2-3; D: .; length: 13
DNA: TGTGCCAGCAGCTTATTTGGGGCCTACTACGAGCAGTACTTC; CDR3: CASSLFGAYYEQYF; size: .; V: TRBV7-9; J: TRBJ2-7; D: .; length: 14
DNA: TGTGCCAGCAGTGAATCCGGGATTACAGAAGCTTTCTTT; CDR3: CASSESGITEAFF; size: .; V: TRBV25-1; J: TRBJ1-1; D: .; length: 13
DNA: TGTGCCACCAGAAATAATAACCAAGAGACCCAGTACTTC; CDR3: CATRNNNQETQYF; size: .; V: TRBV24-1; J: TRBJ2-5; D: .; length: 13
DNA: TGTGCCAGCAGTTACTCCGCGGGTTATGAGCAGTTCTTC; CDR3: CASSYSAGYEQFF; size: few; V: TRBV6-5; J: TRBJ2-1; D: .; length: 13
DNA: TGTGCCAGCAGTTACGGGGAAACCGGGGAGCTGTTTTTT; CDR3: CASSYGETGELFF; size: many; V: TRBV6-2/TRBV6-3; J: TRBJ2-2; D: .; length: 13
DNA: TGCGCCAGCAGCTTGGAGGGACCGGAGCAGTTCTTC; CDR3: CASSLEGPEQFF; size: .; V: TRBV5-1; J: TRBJ2-1; D: .; length: 12
DNA: TGCGCCAGCAGCCCCGGGCGAACTAGCGGGGGCACAGATACGCAGTATTTT; CDR3: CASSPGRTSGGTDTQYF; size: .; V: TRBV5-1; J: TRBJ2-3; D: TRBD2; length: 17
DNA: TGCGCCAGCAGCTTGTCTGGGCAGGGAGCCTACAATGAGCAGTTCTTC; CDR3: CASSLSGQGAYNEQFF; size: many; V: TRBV5-1; J: TRBJ2-1; D: .; length: 16
DNA: TGTGCCAGCAGCTTCGAGCGGGGGGGATACAATGAGCAGTTCTTC; CDR3: CASSFERGGYNEQFF; size: few; V: TRBV11-2; J: TRBJ2-1; D: TRBD2; length: 15
DNA: TGTGCCAGCAGCTTAGAGGCACAGCTGAATGAAAAACTGTTTTTT; CDR3: CASSLEAQLNEKLFF; size: .; V: TRBV11-2; J: TRBJ1-4; D: .; length: 15
DNA: TGTGCCAGCAGCCAAGATAAACTAGACTACGAGCAGTACTTC; CDR3: CASSQDKLDYEQYF; size: .; V: TRBV4-2; J: TRBJ2-7; D: .; length: 14
DNA: TGTGCCAGCAGCCCTGAGTCCCGGGACATTGGGACCCAGTACTTC; CDR3: CASSPESRDIGTQYF; size: many; V: TRBV5-6; J: TRBJ2-5; D: .; length: 15
DNA: TGTGCCAGCAGCGAAGCGACAGGGGCCTACGAGCAGTACTTC; CDR3: CASSEATGAYEQYF; size: few; V: TRBV9; J: TRBJ2-7; D: TRBD1; length: 14
DNA: TGTGCCAGCAGCCAAGCCAATCAGCGCACTGAAGCTTTCTTT; CDR3: CASSQANQRTEAFF; size: many; V: TRBV4-2; J: TRBJ1-1; D: .; length: 14
DNA: TGTGCCAGCAGGGCGGACACAAGGGGCTACACCTTC; CDR3: CASRADTRGYTF; size: few; V: TRBV6-2/TRBV6-3; J: TRBJ1-2; D: .; length: 12
DNA: TGCGCCAGCAGCTCGACAGGGAAGGAGACCCAGTACTTC; CDR3: CASSSTGKETQYF; size: .; V: TRBV5-1; J: TRBJ2-5; D: TRBD1; length: 13
DNA: TGTGCCAGCAGCCCTGAATTGACCCAAAACATTCAGTACTTC; CDR3: CASSPELTQNIQYF; size: few; V: TRBV9; J: TRBJ2-4; D: .; length: 14
DNA: TGCAGTGCCGGGCCGACTAGCGGCACTAGAGGTGAGCAGTTCTTC; CDR3: CSAGPTSGTRGEQFF; size: .; V: TRBV20-1; J: TRBJ2-1; D: TRBD2; length: 15
DNA: TGTGCCAGCGGCCAGCGGGGGCCGACAGATACGCAGTATTTT; CDR3: CASGQRGPTDTQYF; size: .; V: TRBV6-2/TRBV6-3; J: TRBJ2-3; D: TRBD2; length: 14
DNA: TGTGCCAGTACGAGGGCAGGGGATTGGAGTGGCTACACCTTC; CDR3: CASTRAGDWSGYTF; size: few; V: TRBV19; J: TRBJ1-2; D: .; length: 14
DNA: TGTGCCAGCAGTTTCTTACAGGGGAGAGCTTTCTTT; CDR3: CASSFLQGRAFF; size: .; V: TRBV12-3/TRBV12-4; J: TRBJ1-1; D: TRBD1; length: 12
DNA: TGCAGCGTGCCTGGACTGAACTATGGCTACACCTTC; CDR3: CSVPGLNYGYTF; size: .; V: TRBV29-1; J: TRBJ1-2; D: .; length: 12
DNA: TGTGCCAGCAGCTCGAAGCGCACTGAAGCTTTCTTT; CDR3: CASSSKRTEAFF; size: .; V: TRBV7-9; J: TRBJ1-1; D: .; length: 12
DNA: TGTGCCAGCAGTTTACAGGTCGATAGAGGGATCCCCGAGCAGTACTTC; CDR3: CASSLQVDRGIPEQYF; size: few; V: TRBV12-3/TRBV12-4; J: TRBJ2-7; D: .; length: 16
DNA: TGTGCCAGCAGTTCCTGGACTAGCGGGGGGGCTCATGGTGAGACCCAGTACTTC; CDR3: CASSSWTSGGAHGETQYF; size: .; V: TRBV12-3/TRBV12-4; J: TRBJ2-5; D: TRBD2; length: 18
DNA: TGTGCCAGCAGTTACTTTGGACAGGGGGCAAGGACTGAAGCTTTCTTT; CDR3: CASSYFGQGARTEAFF; size: .; V: TRBV6-6; J: TRBJ1-1; D: TRBD1; length: 16
DNA: TGTGCCAGCAGCGCCGGGACTAGTCGCACAGATACGCAGTATTTT; CDR3: CASSAGTSRTDTQYF; size: many; V: TRBV7-2; J: TRBJ2-3; D: TRBD2; length: 15
DNA: TGCAGTGCGGTAAAAGGGAAGGCAGATCAGCCCCAGCATTTT; CDR3: CSAVKGKADQPQHF; size: many; V: TRBV20-1; J: TRBJ1-5; D: .; length: 14
DNA: TGTGCCAGCAGCCAAGTGTGGGGCAGAGAATATAACGATGGCTACACCTTC; CDR3: CASSQVWGREYNDGYTF; size: .; V: TRBV3-1; J: TRBJ1-2; D: .; length: 17
DNA: TGCGCCAGCAGCTTGGGCGAGCGGGGGGCCGAGCAGTTCTTC; CDR3: CASSLGERGAEQFF; size: many; V: TRBV5-1; J: TRBJ2-1; D: TRBD2; length: 14
DNA: TGCGCCAGCAGCTCCCAACAGGGTAACGGCTACACCTTC; CDR3: CASSSQQGNGYTF; size: .; V: TRBV5-1; J: TRBJ1-2; D: .; length: 13
DNA: TGCAGCGTTGCGGGGACAACCCAAGAGACCCAGTACTTC; CDR3: CSVAGTTQETQYF; size: few; V: TRBV29-1; J: TRBJ2-5; D: .; length: 13
DNA: TGTGCCAGCAGCGTCAGTATGTACACTGAAGCTTTCTTT; CDR3: CASSVSMYTEAFF; size: few; V: TRBV9; J: TRBJ1-1; D: .; length: 13
DNA: TGCAGTGCTAGTCGGGGGGACGAGACCCAGTACTTC; CDR3: CSASRGDETQYF; size: few; V: TRBV20-1; J: TRBJ2-5; D: TRBD2; length: 12
DNA: TGTGCCAGTAGGGGCTCGGCCCTCTATGGCTACACCTTC; CDR3: CASRGSALYGYTF; size: many; V: TRBV19; J: TRBJ1-2; D: .; length: 13